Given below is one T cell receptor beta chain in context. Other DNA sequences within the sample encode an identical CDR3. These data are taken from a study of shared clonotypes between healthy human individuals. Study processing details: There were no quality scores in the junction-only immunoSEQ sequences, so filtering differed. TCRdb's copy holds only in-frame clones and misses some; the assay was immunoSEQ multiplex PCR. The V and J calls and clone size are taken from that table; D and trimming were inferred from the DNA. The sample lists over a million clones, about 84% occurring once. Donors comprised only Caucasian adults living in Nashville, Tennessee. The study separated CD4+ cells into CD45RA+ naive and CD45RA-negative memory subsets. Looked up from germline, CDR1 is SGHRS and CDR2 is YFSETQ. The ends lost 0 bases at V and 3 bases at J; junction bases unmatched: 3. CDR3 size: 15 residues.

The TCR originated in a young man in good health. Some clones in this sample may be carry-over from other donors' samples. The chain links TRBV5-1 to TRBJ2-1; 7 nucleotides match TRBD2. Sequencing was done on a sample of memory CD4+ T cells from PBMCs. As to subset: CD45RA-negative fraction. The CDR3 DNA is TGCGCCAGCAGCTTGGGTGGGAGGGGCTACAATGAGCAGTTCTTC. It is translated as CASSLGGRGYNEQFF.